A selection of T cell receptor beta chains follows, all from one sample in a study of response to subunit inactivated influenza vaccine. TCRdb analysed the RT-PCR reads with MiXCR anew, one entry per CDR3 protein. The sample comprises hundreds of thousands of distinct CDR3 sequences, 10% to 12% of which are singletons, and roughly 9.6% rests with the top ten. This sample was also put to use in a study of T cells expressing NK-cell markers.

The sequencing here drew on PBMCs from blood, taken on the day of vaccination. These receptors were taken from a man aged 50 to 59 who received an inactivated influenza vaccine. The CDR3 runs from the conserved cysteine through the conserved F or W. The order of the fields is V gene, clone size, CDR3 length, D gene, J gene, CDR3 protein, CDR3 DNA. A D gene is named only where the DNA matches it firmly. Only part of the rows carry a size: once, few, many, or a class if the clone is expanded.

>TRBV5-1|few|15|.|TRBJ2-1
CASSGVSGMWNEQFF
TGCGCCAGCTCCGGTGTTTCGGGTATGTGGAATGAGCAGTTCTTC
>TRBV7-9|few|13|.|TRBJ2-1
CASSLSQAVEQFF
TGTGCCAGCAGCTTATCCCAAGCGGTTGAGCAGTTCTTC
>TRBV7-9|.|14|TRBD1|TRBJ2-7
CASTAVDRGFEQYF
TGTGCCAGCACCGCAGTTGACAGGGGGTTCGAGCAGTACTTC
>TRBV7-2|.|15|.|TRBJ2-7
CASSLVSGVGYEQYF
TGTGCCAGCAGCTTAGTTTCTGGGGTTGGCTACGAGCAGTACTTC
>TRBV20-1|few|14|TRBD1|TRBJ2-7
CSARRQGSINEQYF
TGCAGTGCTAGGAGACAGGGAAGTATAAACGAGCAGTACTTC
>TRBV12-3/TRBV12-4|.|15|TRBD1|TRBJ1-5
CASSLEQGSNQPQHF
TGTGCCAGCAGTTTAGAACAGGGGTCTAATCAGCCCCAGCATTTT
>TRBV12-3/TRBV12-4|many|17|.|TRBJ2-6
CASSPGTARSGANVLTF
TGTGCCAGCAGTCCGGGAACAGCCCGCTCTGGGGCCAACGTCCTGACTTTC
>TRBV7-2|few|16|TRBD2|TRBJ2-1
CASSWTSGEISLEQFF
TGTGCCAGCAGTTGGACTAGCGGAGAGATATCCCTTGAGCAGTTCTTC
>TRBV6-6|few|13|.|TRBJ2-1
CASSYSTSHEQFF
TGTGCCAGCAGTTACTCGACTAGTCATGAGCAGTTCTTC
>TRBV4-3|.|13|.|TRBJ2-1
CASSQDSGTEQFF
TGCGCCAGCAGCCAAGATTCCGGGACAGAGCAGTTCTTC